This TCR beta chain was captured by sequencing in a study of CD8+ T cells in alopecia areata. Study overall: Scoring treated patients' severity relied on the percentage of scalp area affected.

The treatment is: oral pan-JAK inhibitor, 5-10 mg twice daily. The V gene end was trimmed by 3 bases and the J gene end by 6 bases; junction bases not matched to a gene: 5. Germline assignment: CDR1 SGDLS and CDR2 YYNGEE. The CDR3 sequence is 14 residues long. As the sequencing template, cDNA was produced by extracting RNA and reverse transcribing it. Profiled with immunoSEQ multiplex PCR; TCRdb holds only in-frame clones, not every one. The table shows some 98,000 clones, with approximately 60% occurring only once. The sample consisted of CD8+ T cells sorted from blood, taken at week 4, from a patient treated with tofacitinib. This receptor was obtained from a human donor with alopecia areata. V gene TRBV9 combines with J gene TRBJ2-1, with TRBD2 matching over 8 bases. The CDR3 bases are TGTGCCAGCAGCGCCAGCGGGGGCCCCAATGAGCAGTTCTTC. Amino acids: CASSASGGPNEQFF.